Listed here are 25 T cell receptor beta chains from one sample, sequenced in a study of T cell clonotyping in hematopoietic cell transplantation (dated by TCRdb to the early 2020s). This sample's time point label indicates: recipient sample about 28 days before transplant, after cytoreduction. Library generation was performed with the immunoSEQ multiplex PCR assay. Imported from immuneACCESS, the table was reduced by TCRdb to in-frame sequences with V and J called. These copies leave out some clones; in studies compared against another copy, an unresolved V gene accounts for under half, and the cause of the remainder is not known. The sample table holds some 16,000 clones, of which 85% to 95% were seen once. The leading ten clones occupy approximately 1.8% of the sample. This specimen was peripheral blood mononuclear cells, taken before stem cell transplant. The receptors stem from a man aged 18 to 30 with biphenotypic leukemia. Some clones in this sample may be carry-over from other donors' samples.

The chain links TRBV4-3 to TRBJ2-3; 7 bases agree with TRBD2. After removal of 3 bases from V and 5 bases from J, the junction contained 5 bases not matched to a gene. The CDR3 runs 14 residues. Germline loops: CDR1 LGHNA, CDR2 YSLEER. The CDR3, as DNA: TGCGCCAGCAGCCACGCGGGGGTCATAGATACGCAGTATTTT. It specifies CASSHAGVIDTQYF.

The chain recombines TRBV7-9 with TRBJ1-1; D call uncertain. Germline V gene lookup returns CDR1 SEHNR and CDR2 FQNEAQ (reference sequence). CDR3 length: 13 amino acids. In DNA, the CDR3 is TGTGTCGGAGCCGGGCTGATGAACACTGAAGCTTTCTTT. The encoded protein is CVGAGLMNTEAFF. The full variable domain, with the rest looked up from reference TRBV7-9 and TRBJ1-1, is DTGVSQNPRHKITKRGQNVTFRCDPISEHNRLYWYRQTLGQGPEFLTYFQNEAQLEKSRLLSDRFSAERPKGSFSTLEIQRTEQGDSAMYLCVGAGLMNTEAFFGQGTRLTVV.

The chain carries TRBV6-5 and TRBJ2-1, with 10 nucleotides matching TRBD2. J was trimmed by 6 bases and V by 6 bases; bases with no gene match: 8. There are 15 residues in the CDR3. Germline V lookup: CDR1 MNHEY, CDR2 SVGAGI. CDR3 residues: CASSTSGAIFNEQFF. DNA of the CDR3: TGTGCCAGCAGCACTAGCGGGGCCATTTTCAATGAGCAGTTCTTC.

The chain has TRBV5-1 and TRBJ2-5; 11 bases are shared with TRBD2. The CDR3 is 16 amino acids. From germline, CDR1 is SGHRS and CDR2 YFSETQ. The J segment lost 4 bases and the V segment lost 3 bases, leaving 8 bases of the junction unmatched. The CDR3 region has the DNA TGCGCCAGCAGCTCCTCTCCCGGGACTAGCGGAGAGACCCAGTACTTC. Its protein product is CASSSSPGTSGETQYF.

CDR3 coding DNA: TGCGCCAGCAGCTTTCGACAGGGAGATGGCTACACCTTC. This encodes CASSFRQGDGYTF. The chain couples TRBV5-1 to TRBJ1-2, with TRBD1 identical over 7 bases. This CDR3 comprises 13 residues. V lost 2 bases and J lost 6; bases outside the gene matches: 4. CDR1 and CDR2 from the germline V gene are SGHRS and YFSETQ. Supplemented by reference TRBV5-1 and TRBJ1-2, the full variable domain reads KAGVTQTPRYLIKTRGQQVTLSCSPISGHRSVSWYQQTPGQGLQFLFEYFSETQRNKGNFPGRFSGRQFSNSRSEMNVSTLELGDSALYLCASSFRQGDGYTFGSGTRLTVV.

V usage is TRBV11-2 and J usage is TRBJ2-7, with 9 bases aligning to TRBD1. Trimming at V came to 7 bases and at J to 6 bases, leaving 10 bases not matched to a gene. The CDR3 has 14 residues. CDR1 is SGHAT, CDR2 FQNNGV, per germline. The CDR3 nucleotides are TGTGCCAGCACCCCCGGGACAGGGATGCGCGAGCAGTACTTC. Its translation is CASTPGTGMREQYF.

The chain couples TRBV10-2 to TRBJ2-7, with 9 bases lining up with TRBD1. This CDR3 is built from 17 residues. V was clipped by 6 bases and J by 4 bases; unmatched bases: 16. Per the germline V gene, CDR1 is WSHSY and CDR2 is SAAADI. The CDR3 region is CASRNKQGAGFTYEQYF. The DNA for the CDR3 is TGCGCCAGCAGGAACAAACAGGGGGCTGGGTTCACTTACGAGCAGTACTTC.

The CDR3 DNA sequence: TGCGCCAGCAGTGAGACAGGGGAGACCCAGTACTTC. Its translation is CASSETGETQYF. This rearrangement joins TRBV10-1 to TRBJ2-5; D may be TRBD1 (6 bases). The CDR3 has 12 residues. CDR1 WNHNN and CDR2 SYGVQD come from the germline V gene (reference sequence). Between the trimmed V and J ends, which lost 2 bases and 5 bases, there was a span of 6 bases.

The gene calls are TRBV5-1 and TRBJ2-7, with a possible D match to TRBD1 (6 bases). V was trimmed by 0 bases and J by 2 bases, leaving 12 bases between them. The germline V gene has CDR1 SGHRS and CDR2 YFSETQ. The CDR3 loop spans 15 amino acids. CDR3 in amino acids: CASSLGLDSAYEQYF. CDR3 sequence (DNA): TGCGCCAGCAGCTTGGGCCTGGACAGCGCCTACGAGCAGTACTTC. Full variable domain (rest looked up from reference TRBV5-1 and TRBJ2-7): KAGVTQTPRYLIKTRGQQVTLSCSPISGHRSVSWYQQTPGQGLQFLFEYFSETQRNKGNFPGRFSGRQFSNSRSEMNVSTLELGDSALYLCASSLGLDSAYEQYFGPGTRLTVT.

Here the CDR3 reads CSVALYGYTF. The CDR3 nucleotides are TGCAGCGTTGCCCTCTATGGCTACACCTTC. The rearrangement joins TRBV29-1 to TRBJ1-2; D is undetermined. The V end was cut by 4 bases, the J end by 4 bases, with 4 bases between. Germline V lookup: CDR1 SQVTM, CDR2 ANQGSEA. CDR3 length: 10 amino acids.

This chain uses TRBV4-1 with TRBJ2-7, with 8 bases that match TRBD1. Germline CDR1 and CDR2: MGHRA and YSYEKL. Trimming at V came to 4 bases and at J to 7 bases, leaving 12 bases not matched to a gene. CDR3 size: 15 residues. CDR3 amino acids: CASSLRDRRPDEQYF. The CDR3, as DNA: TGCGCCAGCAGCCTCAGGGACAGGCGTCCTGATGAGCAGTACTTC.

This clone was detected a few times. The chain recombines TRBV4-1 with TRBJ1-3; perhaps TRBD1 as D (6 bases). Between the trimmed V and J ends, which lost 4 bases and 4 bases, there was a span of 17 bases. CDR3 length: 16 residues. Per germline, CDR1 MGHRA and CDR2 YSYEKL. The CDR3 sequence: CASSPLETGTGNTIYF. The DNA of the CDR3 is TGCGCCAGCAGCCCTCTTGAGACAGGTACCGGAAACACCATATATTTT.

This chain connects TRBV30 to TRBJ1-1; 7 bases agree with TRBD1. V was clipped by 6 bases and J by 4 bases; unmatched bases: 11. Per germline, CDR1 GTSNPN and CDR2 SVGIG (reference sequence). This CDR3 has 14 residues. CDR3 region: CACPTTGSATEAFF. The DNA for the CDR3 is TGTGCCTGCCCCACGACAGGGTCAGCCACTGAAGCTTTCTTT.

The chain joins TRBV6-1 to TRBJ1-5, with 8 bases identical to TRBD1. Unmatched junction bases numbered 11, after V lost 7 bases and J lost 6 bases. This CDR3 is 15 amino acids long. Germline V gene lookup returns CDR1 MNHNS and CDR2 SASEGT. Here the CDR3 DNA reads TGTGCCAGCATCCTGGACAGGGAACGTGGTCAGCCCCAGCATTTT. It codes for CASILDRERGQPQHF.

This chain uses TRBV30 with TRBJ1-4; the D gene is possibly TRBD1 (6 bases). This CDR3 is built from 15 residues. V lost 1 base and J 11 bases, leaving 20 bases between the germline ends. Germline assignment: CDR1 GTSNPN and CDR2 SVGIG (reference sequence). CDR3 region: CAWSATTGTKQKLFF. The CDR3 DNA reads TGTGCCTGGAGTGCGACCACAGGGACGAAACAGAAACTGTTTTTT. Full variable domain (rest looked up from reference TRBV30 and TRBJ1-4): SQTIHQWPATLVQPVGSPLSLECTVEGTSNPNLYWYRQAAGRGLQLLFYSVGIGQISSEVPQNLSASRPQDRQFILSSKKLLLSDSGFYLCAWSATTGTKQKLFFGSGTQLSVL.

This clone has just a few counts. V gene TRBV19 combines with J gene TRBJ2-7, with TRBD2 identical over 8 bases. CDR3 length equals 14 residues. From germline, CDR1 is LNHDA and CDR2 SQIVND (reference sequence). The V gene end was trimmed by 2 bases and the J gene end by 5 bases; junction bases not matched to a gene: 5. In nucleotides, the CDR3 is TGTGCCAGTAGTATACGGGGGGGGCCCAACGAGCAGTACTTC. It is translated as CASSIRGGPNEQYF. Drawing the rest from reference TRBV19 and TRBJ2-7, the complete variable domain is DGGITQSPKYLFRKEGQNVTLSCEQNLNHDAMYWYRQDPGQGLRLIYYSQIVNDFQKGDIAEGYSVSREKKESFPLTVTSAQKNPTAFYLCASSIRGGPNEQYFGPGTRLTVT.

V usage is TRBV30 and J usage is TRBJ2-7, with 8 bases lining up with TRBD1. V gave up 5 bases and J gave up 3 bases; unmatched junction bases: 21. This CDR3 has 18 amino acids. Germline CDR1 reads GTSNPN; CDR2 reads SVGIG (reference sequence). The CDR3 here is CAWWGRQGAQGGNYEQYF. The CDR3 DNA sequence: TGTGCCTGGTGGGGGAGGCAGGGGGCGCAAGGGGGGAACTACGAGCAGTACTTC.

The rearrangement uses TRBV19 and TRBJ1-1; 7 nucleotides line up with TRBD1. The CDR3 totals 14 residues. J lost 0 bases, V lost 5 bases, and 3 bases had no gene match. Germline lookup yields CDR1 LNHDA and CDR2 SQIVND (reference sequence). The CDR3 region has the DNA TGTGCCAGTAGTGAACAGGGGATGAACACTGAAGCTTTCTTT. It encodes CASSEQGMNTEAFF.

This rearrangement joins TRBV29-1 to TRBJ2-1; D is ambiguous. With 0 bases removed from V and 7 bases from J, the gap between germline ends came to 7 bases. CDR1 and CDR2 from the germline V gene are SQVTM and ANQGSEA. This CDR3 is built from 12 residues. The CDR3 loop is CSVEDRVNEQFF. CDR3 DNA: TGCAGCGTTGAAGATAGGGTAAATGAGCAGTTCTTC.

The CDR3 bases are TGCGCCAGCAGCCCGGGACAGGCCACTCCTGGGAGAGGCTACACCTTC. Encoded protein: CASSPGQATPGRGYTF. V usage is TRBV5-1 and J usage is TRBJ1-2; 8 bases are a match to TRBD1. V lost 4 bases to trimming and J lost 8 bases; unmatched junction nucleotides: 16. The CDR3 covers 16 residues. CDR1 and CDR2 from the germline V gene are SGHRS and YFSETQ. The complete variable domain, with remaining parts taken from reference TRBV5-1 and TRBJ1-2, reads KAGVTQTPRYLIKTRGQQVTLSCSPISGHRSVSWYQQTPGQGLQFLFEYFSETQRNKGNFPGRFSGRQFSNSRSEMNVSTLELGDSALYLCASSPGQATPGRGYTFGSGTRLTVV.

The chain couples TRBV6-1 to TRBJ2-5; 7 bases map to TRBD1. The CDR3 consists of 15 residues. The ends lost 5 bases at V and 5 bases at J; junction bases unmatched: 11. Germline CDR1 reads MNHNS; CDR2 reads SASEGT. CDR3 sequence (DNA): TGTGCCAGCAGTCCCCAACCGACAGGGTGGGAGACCCAGTACTTC. Its translation is CASSPQPTGWETQYF.

The chain is built from TRBV5-5 and TRBJ2-1; possible D gene TRBD2, 7 bases. V lost 3 bases and J 1 base, leaving 14 bases between the germline ends. CDR1 SGHKS and CDR2 YYEKEE come from the germline V gene (reference sequence). The CDR3 has 16 amino acids. CDR3 nucleotides: TGTGCCAGCAGCTGGGTGGGGGGGCCATCCTACAATGAGCAGTTCTTC. This gives the protein CASSWVGGPSYNEQFF.

The J gene is TRBJ1-6, the V gene TRBV20-1; D ambiguous. The CDR3 consists of 11 residues. V was pared by 6 bases and J by 11 bases, with 11 bases between. Germline V gene data show CDR1 as DFQATT and CDR2 as SNEGSKA (reference sequence). The CDR3 protein is CSAQEGPPLHF. The CDR3 nucleotides are TGCAGTGCCCAGGAAGGCCCACCCCTCCACTTT.

In its sample, this clone was seen once. The V gene is TRBV4-3, the J gene TRBJ2-5; perhaps D is TRBD1 or TRBD2 (5 bases each). The CDR3 covers 15 residues. CDR1 is LGHNA and CDR2 is YSLEER in the germline V gene. The ends were cut back, 4 bases at V and 10 bases at J, with 22 bases in the middle. CDR3 sequence: CASSRTGTVTEGQYF. In DNA form, the CDR3 reads TGCGCCAGCAGCCGTACCGGGACGGTCACAGAGGGCCAGTACTTC.

J is TRBJ1-2 and V is TRBV5-1; 7 bases line up with TRBD1. V gave up 4 bases and J gave up 8 bases; unmatched junction bases: 8. There are 13 residues in the CDR3. CDR1 and CDR2 from the germline V gene are SGHRS and YFSETQ. The CDR3 region is CASSRDSLSGYTF. CDR3 DNA: TGCGCCAGCAGCAGGGACAGCCTTTCGGGCTACACCTTC.